The rows below give T cell receptor beta chains drawn from one sample of a study of cytomegalovirus exposure and HLA in healthy donors. Method: immunoSEQ multiplex PCR; TCRdb's copy keeps in-frame clones and lacks some. The sample totals about 150,000 clones. The material sequenced was PBMCs. All receptors derive from a woman between 45 and 65 years old in good health and CMV-seronegative. Both conserved end residues are part of each CDR3. D genes are given only for firm matches.

length: 16; V: TRBV5-1; J: TRBJ1-1; D: TRBD1; CDR3: CASSWGTGMMNTEAFF; DNA: TGCGCCAGCAGCTGGGGGACAGGAATGATGAACACTGAAGCTTTCTTT
length: 12; V: TRBV10-2; J: TRBJ1-2; D: NA; CDR3: CASSESTGGYTF; DNA: TGCGCCAGCAGTGAGTCCACAGGTGGCTACACCTTC
length: 12; V: TRBV18; J: TRBJ2-7; D: NA; CDR3: CASSLSSYEQYF; DNA: TGTGCCAGCTCTCTCAGCTCCTACGAGCAGTACTTC
length: 15; V: TRBV15; J: TRBJ2-5; D: TRBD1; CDR3: CATSRPNTGGETQYF; DNA: TGTGCCACCAGCAGACCAAACACAGGGGGAGAGACCCAGTACTTC
length: 12; V: TRBV29-1; J: TRBJ1-2; D: NA; CDR3: CSVGTEYYGYTF; DNA: TGCAGCGTTGGAACAGAATACTATGGCTACACCTTC
length: 15; V: TRBV5-1; J: TRBJ1-2; D: TRBD1; CDR3: CASSALQGAVYGYTF; DNA: TGCGCCAGCAGCGCACTACAGGGGGCGGTCTATGGCTACACCTTC
length: 13; V: TRBV29-1; J: TRBJ2-6; D: NA; CDR3: CSADSSGANVLTF; DNA: TGCAGCGCAGACAGCTCTGGGGCCAACGTCCTGACTTTC
length: 13; V: TRBV5-1; J: TRBJ1-5; D: NA; CDR3: CASSLELFGPQHF; DNA: TGCGCCAGCAGCTTGGAACTGTTTGGGCCCCAGCATTTT
length: 14; V: TRBV6-5; J: TRBJ1-5; D: NA; CDR3: CASTTARSNQPQHF; DNA: TGTGCCAGCACGACAGCTAGGAGCAATCAGCCCCAGCATTTT
length: 17; V: TRBV10-3; J: TRBJ1-3; D: NA; CDR3: CAISERGGGVSGNTIYF; DNA: TGTGCCATCAGTGAGCGGGGCGGGGGGGTCTCTGGAAACACCATATATTTT
length: 16; V: TRBV10-2; J: TRBJ2-7; D: TRBD2; CDR3: CASSETLSGRAHEQYF; DNA: TGCGCCAGCAGTGAGACCTTGAGCGGGAGGGCCCACGAGCAGTACTTC
length: 15; V: TRBV9; J: TRBJ2-2; D: NA; CDR3: CASSSTLTGTGELFF; DNA: TGTGCCAGCAGCTCGACCCTCACGGGTACCGGGGAGCTGTTTTTT
length: 14; V: TRBV7-2; J: TRBJ2-3; D: TRBD2; CDR3: CASRNGLAGGTQYF; DNA: TGTGCCAGCAGGAATGGGCTAGCGGGGGGTACGCAGTATTTT
length: 15; V: TRBV19; J: TRBJ2-1; D: NA; CDR3: CASSISGQRHNEQFF; DNA: TGTGCCAGTAGTATAAGCGGCCAACGGCACAATGAGCAGTTCTTC
length: 14; V: TRBV5-1; J: TRBJ2-5; D: TRBD1; CDR3: CASSADRPRETQYF; DNA: TGCGCCAGCAGCGCGGACAGGCCTCGGGAGACCCAGTACTTC
length: 11; V: TRBV5-4; J: TRBJ2-7; D: TRBD1; CDR3: CASSNRGEQYF; DNA: TGTGCCAGCAGTAACAGGGGCGAGCAGTACTTC
length: 12; V: TRBV18; J: TRBJ2-2; D: NA; CDR3: CASSPATGELFF; DNA: TGTGCCAGCTCACCGGCCACCGGGGAGCTGTTTTTT
length: 16; V: TRBV5-1; J: TRBJ2-1; D: TRBD2; CDR3: CASSLLVAGLDNEQFF; DNA: TGCGCCAGCAGCCTCCTGGTAGCGGGGCTGGACAATGAGCAGTTCTTC
length: 16; V: TRBV5-5; J: TRBJ1-5; D: NA; CDR3: CASSPGPTLSNQPQHF; DNA: TGTGCCAGCAGCCCGGGTCCGACTTTGAGCAATCAGCCCCAGCATTTT
length: 15; V: TRBV4-2; J: TRBJ1-1; D: NA; CDR3: CASSQELGPNTEAFF; DNA: TGTGCCAGCAGCCAAGAGCTGGGGCCGAACACTGAAGCTTTCTTT
length: 16; V: TRBV5-1; J: TRBJ1-1; D: NA; CDR3: CASSLAPAEAGTEAFF; DNA: TGCGCCAGCAGCTTGGCCCCCGCGGAGGCCGGCACTGAAGCTTTCTTT
length: 15; V: TRBV6-5; J: TRBJ1-1; D: TRBD1; CDR3: CASSRTDRGYTEAFF; DNA: TGTGCCAGCAGTAGAACGGACAGGGGGTACACTGAAGCTTTCTTT
length: 18; V: TRBV19; J: TRBJ1-5; D: NA; CDR3: CASSRRNLGSYSNQPQHF; DNA: TGTGCCAGTAGTAGGAGGAACCTAGGGAGCTATAGCAATCAGCCCCAGCATTTT
length: 16; V: TRBV11-2; J: TRBJ1-1; D: TRBD1; CDR3: CASRLLRTGRFAEAFF; DNA: TGTGCCAGCAGGCTATTGAGGACAGGTCGTTTCGCTGAAGCTTTCTTT
length: 16; V: TRBV4-2; J: TRBJ2-1; D: NA; CDR3: CASSQEGGGVGNEQFF; DNA: TGTGCCAGCAGCCAAGAAGGAGGGGGGGTCGGCAATGAGCAGTTCTTC
length: 15; V: TRBV30; J: TRBJ1-5; D: TRBD1; CDR3: CAWSGGGQGAMAQHF; DNA: TGTGCCTGGAGCGGAGGCGGACAGGGGGCTATGGCCCAGCATTTT
length: 15; V: TRBV5-1; J: TRBJ2-1; D: NA; CDR3: CASSLAGQGNNEQFF; DNA: TGCGCCAGCAGCTTGGCGGGACAAGGGAACAATGAGCAGTTCTTC
length: 15; V: TRBV7-6; J: TRBJ2-1; D: NA; CDR3: CASSLRVSSYNEQFF; DNA: TGTGCCAGCAGTTTGCGGGTTAGCTCCTACAATGAGCAGTTCTTC
length: 13; V: TRBV14; J: TRBJ1-5; D: NA; CDR3: CASSQGTARPQHF; DNA: TGTGCCAGCAGCCAAGGGACAGCCCGGCCCCAGCATTTT
length: 14; V: TRBV6-5; J: TRBJ1-3; D: NA; CDR3: CASSRGDSGNTIYF; DNA: TGTGCCAGCAGTAGGGGTGATTCTGGAAACACCATATATTTT
length: 18; V: TRBV11-2; J: TRBJ2-1; D: TRBD2; CDR3: CASYSLGSASGGYNEQFF; DNA: TGTGCCAGCTACAGCTTAGGGAGCGCTAGCGGGGGGTACAATGAGCAGTTCTTC
length: 11; V: TRBV20-1; J: TRBJ2-1; D: NA; CDR3: CSATLVRWQFF; DNA: TGCAGTGCTACGTTGGTGAGGTGGCAGTTCTTC
length: 15; V: TRBV2; J: TRBJ2-2; D: TRBD2; CDR3: CASAGGAANTGELFF; DNA: TGTGCCAGCGCGGGGGGGGCCGCGAACACCGGGGAGCTGTTTTTT
length: 15; V: TRBV10-3; J: TRBJ1-4; D: TRBD1; CDR3: CAISGRQGADEKLFF; DNA: TGTGCCATCAGTGGACGACAGGGGGCCGATGAAAAACTGTTTTTT
length: 15; V: TRBV19; J: TRBJ2-1; D: TRBD1; CDR3: CASSGRTGRYNEQFF; DNA: TGTGCCAGTAGTGGCCGGACAGGGCGCTACAATGAGCAGTTCTTC
length: 14; V: TRBV15; J: TRBJ2-7; D: TRBD1; CDR3: CATSRDRASYEQYF; DNA: TGTGCCACCAGCAGGGACAGGGCCTCCTACGAGCAGTACTTC
length: 14; V: TRBV19; J: TRBJ1-5; D: NA; CDR3: CASSTGGGNQPQHF; DNA: TGTGCCAGTAGTACTGGAGGTGGCAATCAGCCCCAGCATTTT